The rows below give T cell receptor beta chains drawn from one sample of a study of cytomegalovirus exposure and HLA in healthy donors. Only in-frame clones appear in the TCRdb table, and some are missing; sequencing was by immunoSEQ multiplex PCR. The profile shows 170,000 or so clones, roughly 80% of them singletons. Specimen: PBMCs. The receptors here all came from a woman in her late teens or twenties in good health and CMV-seropositive. Each CDR3 is given with its conserved first and last residue. D genes are given only for firm matches. Size is omitted from some rows. Given values are once, few, many or a class for expanded clones.

j_call,v_call,clone_size,d_call,cdr3_aa,cdr3_nt
TRBJ2-3,TRBV5-1,NA,TRBD1,CASSLTGTGGLDTQYF,TGCGCCAGCAGCTTGACCGGGACAGGGGGCTTAGATACGCAGTATTTT
TRBJ1-5,TRBV6-6,NA,NA,CASTSGVGNQPQHF,TGTGCCAGCACCTCAGGGGTGGGCAATCAGCCCCAGCATTTT
TRBJ1-6,TRBV11-2,NA,TRBD1,CASSLMAGGPTFNSPLHF,TGTGCCAGCAGCTTAATGGCAGGGGGGCCTACTTTTAATTCACCCCTCCACTTT
TRBJ1-2,TRBV9,few,NA,CASSGRGALGYTF,TGTGCCAGCAGCGGACGTGGGGCCCTGGGCTACACCTTC
TRBJ2-6,TRBV5-1,NA,NA,CASSLQNSGANVLTF,TGCGCCAGCAGCTTACAGAACTCTGGGGCCAACGTCCTGACTTTC
TRBJ2-3,TRBV7-3,NA,TRBD2,CASSPIAGKADTQYF,TGTGCCAGCAGCCCAATAGCGGGGAAAGCAGATACGCAGTATTTT
TRBJ1-2,TRBV27,NA,TRBD1,CASSPGTGGGYGYTF,TGTGCCAGCAGTCCCGGGACAGGGGGCGGCTATGGCTACACCTTC
TRBJ1-1,TRBV11-2,NA,TRBD1,CASSLVMGQVRTEAFF,TGTGCCAGCAGCTTAGTAATGGGACAGGTGAGGACTGAAGCTTTCTTT
TRBJ1-6,TRBV27,NA,NA,CASSTGTGEGSNSPLHF,TGTGCCAGCAGCACCGGGACGGGGGAGGGCTCCAATTCACCCCTCCACTTT
TRBJ2-5,TRBV14,NA,TRBD2,CASSQQLAGSGTQYF,TGTGCCAGCAGCCAACAACTAGCGGGGTCCGGGACCCAGTACTTC
TRBJ1-2,TRBV5-6,NA,TRBD1,CASSKQGEGDGYTF,TGTGCCAGCAGCAAACAGGGGGAGGGAGATGGCTACACCTTC
TRBJ2-3,TRBV6-6,once,TRBD1,CASSYPTGSTDTQYF,TGTGCCAGCAGTTACCCGACAGGGTCCACAGATACGCAGTATTTT
TRBJ1-2,TRBV7-2,NA,NA,CASSPGVGYTF,TGTGCCAGCAGCCCAGGGGTGGGCTACACCTTC
TRBJ2-7,TRBV13,NA,NA,CASSPQRNRGEQYF,TGTGCCAGCAGCCCCCAGCGGAACCGGGGCGAGCAGTACTTC
TRBJ1-6,TRBV7-6,NA,TRBD1,CASSLGTGSNSPLHF,TGTGCCAGCAGCTTAGGGACAGGGTCTAATTCACCCCTCCACTTT
TRBJ1-6,TRBV6-5,NA,NA,CASSYGTIDSPLHF,TGTGCCAGCAGTTACGGGACAATTGATTCACCCCTCCACTTT
TRBJ1-4,TRBV15,NA,TRBD1,CATSRGDRGEEKLFF,TGTGCCACCAGCAGGGGGGACAGGGGAGAAGAAAAACTGTTTTTT
TRBJ1-2,TRBV6-5,few,NA,CASGTPGDGYTF,TGTGCCAGCGGAACGCCGGGAGATGGCTACACCTTC
TRBJ2-6,TRBV9,NA,TRBD2,CASSGGGPPSGANVLTF,TGTGCCAGCAGCGGCGGGGGACCCCCCTCTGGGGCCAACGTCCTGACTTTC
TRBJ2-3,TRBV12-2,NA,NA,CASRHPHPSGDGDTDTQYF,TGTGCAAGTCGCCACCCTCATCCTAGCGGGGATGGGGACACAGATACGCAGTATTTT
TRBJ1-2,TRBV9,NA,TRBD1,CASSKTGKLNGYTF,TGTGCCAGCAGCAAGACAGGGAAATTAAATGGCTACACCTTC
TRBJ2-1,TRBV11-2,NA,TRBD2,CASSLGSGGANEQFF,TGTGCCAGCAGCTTAGGCAGCGGGGGGGCCAATGAGCAGTTCTTC
TRBJ2-3,TRBV7-8,NA,NA,CASSPGWTTYTQYF,TGTGCCAGCAGCCCGGGATGGACGACATATACGCAGTATTTT
TRBJ1-1,TRBV27,once,NA,CASSRGTEAFF,TGTGCCAGCAGTCGGGGGACTGAAGCTTTCTTT
TRBJ2-7,TRBV27,NA,TRBD1,CASSRPTGHTPSEQYF,TGTGCCAGCAGTCGCCCGACAGGGCATACCCCCAGCGAGCAGTACTTC
TRBJ2-3,TRBV29-1,NA,NA,CSVASRGATDTQYF,TGCAGCGTTGCGTCCCGGGGGGCCACAGATACGCAGTATTTT
TRBJ2-1,TRBV11-3,NA,NA,CASSAEGTMGAEQFF,TGTGCCAGCAGCGCTGAAGGGACAATGGGCGCTGAGCAGTTCTTC
TRBJ2-7,TRBV4-1,NA,NA,CASSQGAARLSYEQYF,TGCGCCAGCAGCCAAGGAGCAGCCAGACTCTCCTACGAGCAGTACTTC